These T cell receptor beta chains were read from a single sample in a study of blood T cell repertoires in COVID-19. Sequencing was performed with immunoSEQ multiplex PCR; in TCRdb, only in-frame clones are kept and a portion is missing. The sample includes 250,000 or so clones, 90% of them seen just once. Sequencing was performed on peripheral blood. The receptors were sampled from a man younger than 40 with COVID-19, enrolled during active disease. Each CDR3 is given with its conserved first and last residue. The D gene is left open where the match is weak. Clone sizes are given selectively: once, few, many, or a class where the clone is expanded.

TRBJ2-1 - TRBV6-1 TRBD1 CASSGTRGRRSYNEQFF TGTGCCAGCAGTGGAACCAGGGGGCGCAGGTCCTACAATGAGCAGTTCTTC
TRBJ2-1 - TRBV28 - CASSSGGGRNNEQFF TGTGCCAGCAGCTCAGGAGGGGGCCGAAACAATGAGCAGTTCTTC
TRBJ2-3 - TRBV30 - CAWKLRNSWALDTQYF TGTGCCTGGAAGCTTCGAAACTCCTGGGCTTTAGATACGCAGTATTTT
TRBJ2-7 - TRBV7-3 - CASSTVGMAGEQYF TGTGCCAGCAGCACAGTAGGTATGGCAGGCGAGCAGTACTTC
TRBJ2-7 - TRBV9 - CASSVGPDTSYEQYF TGTGCCAGCAGCGTAGGCCCGGACACATCCTACGAGCAGTACTTC
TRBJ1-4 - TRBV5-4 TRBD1 CASSRQGATEKLFF TGTGCCAGCAGCAGACAGGGGGCGACTGAAAAACTGTTTTTT
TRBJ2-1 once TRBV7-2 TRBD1 CASSSAGQVALKEQFF TGTGCCAGCAGCTCCGCCGGACAGGTTGCCCTCAAGGAGCAGTTCTTC
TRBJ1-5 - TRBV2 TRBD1 CASSDLDRGRGYSNQPQHF TGTGCCAGCAGTGATTTGGACAGGGGCAGAGGGTATAGCAATCAGCCCCAGCATTTT
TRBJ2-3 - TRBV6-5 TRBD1 CASSRTGEGTDTQYF TGTGCCAGCAGCCGGACAGGGGAAGGCACAGATACGCAGTATTTT
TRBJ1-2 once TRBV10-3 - CATGRDYGYTF TGTGCCACGGGTCGCGACTATGGCTACACCTTC
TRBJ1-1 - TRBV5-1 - CASSLTGLGTEAFF TGCGCCAGCAGCTTGACAGGTTTGGGCACTGAAGCTTTCTTT
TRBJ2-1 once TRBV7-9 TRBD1 CASSLQGEFGEQFF TGTGCCAGCAGCCTACAGGGGGAATTTGGTGAGCAGTTCTTC
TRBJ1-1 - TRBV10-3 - CAIRGRDRVEAFF TGTGCCATCAGAGGCCGCGACAGAGTCGAAGCTTTCTTT
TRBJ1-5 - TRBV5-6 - CASSLGAGAQHF TGTGCCAGCAGCTTGGGTGCGGGAGCCCAGCATTTT
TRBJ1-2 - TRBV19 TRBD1 CASSIEGEAGGMRGYTF TGTGCCAGTAGTATAGAAGGAGAGGCAGGGGGAATGCGGGGCTACACCTTC
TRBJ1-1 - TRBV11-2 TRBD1 CASSIRTGGQNTEAFF TGTGCCAGCAGCATTCGGACAGGTGGCCAGAACACTGAAGCTTTCTTT
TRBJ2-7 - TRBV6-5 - CASSYSLPGLYEQYF TGTGCCAGCAGTTACTCGTTACCAGGTCTCTACGAGCAGTACTTC
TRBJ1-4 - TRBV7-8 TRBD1 CASSIGQGANEKLFF TGTGCCAGCAGCATCGGACAGGGCGCTAATGAAAAACTGTTTTTT
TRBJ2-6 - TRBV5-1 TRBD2 CASSLAFFLAGSSSSGANVLTF TGCGCCAGCAGCTTGGCCTTTTTTCTAGCGGGGTCTTCTAGTAGTGGGGCCAACGTCCTGACTTTC
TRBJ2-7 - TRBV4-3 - CASSQDYSDIYEQYF TGCGCCAGCAGCCAAGATTATTCGGACATCTACGAGCAGTACTTC
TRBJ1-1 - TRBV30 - CAWRDGQSQNTEAFF TGTGCCTGGAGAGATGGACAGAGCCAAAACACTGAAGCTTTCTTT
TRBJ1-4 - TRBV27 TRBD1 CASSFSRGFNEKLFF TGTGCCAGCAGTTTCTCCAGGGGGTTTAATGAAAAACTGTTTTTT
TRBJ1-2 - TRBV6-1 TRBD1 CASSASGGQGDYGYTF TGTGCCAGCAGTGCGTCGGGGGGACAGGGAGACTATGGCTACACCTTC
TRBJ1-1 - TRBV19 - CASSIDEEKMNTEAFF TGTGCCAGTAGTATAGACGAGGAGAAGATGAACACTGAAGCTTTCTTT
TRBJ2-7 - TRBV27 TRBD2 CASSRLAGGWEQYF TGTGCCAGCAGTCGACTAGCGGGAGGGTGGGAGCAGTACTTC
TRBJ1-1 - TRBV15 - CATSAAGWNTEAFF TGTGCCACCAGCGCCGCAGGGTGGAACACTGAAGCTTTCTTT
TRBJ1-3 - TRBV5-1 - CASSSDTIYF TGCGCCAGCAGCTCGGACACCATATATTTT
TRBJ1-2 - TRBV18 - CASSPVLLFNYGYTF TGTGCCAGCTCACCAGTCTTACTTTTTAACTATGGCTACACCTTC
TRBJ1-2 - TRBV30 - CAWSGPQGFYYGYTF TGTGCCTGGAGTGGCCCCCAGGGATTTTACTATGGCTACACCTTC
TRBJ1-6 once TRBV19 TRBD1 CASSIQGVYNSPLHF TGTGCCAGTAGTATACAGGGGGTCTATAATTCACCCCTCCACTTT
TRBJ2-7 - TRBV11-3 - CASSSGYEQYF TGTGCCAGCAGCTCAGGTTACGAGCAGTACTTC
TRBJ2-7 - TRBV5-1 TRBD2 CASSLGPSGISYEQYF TGCGCCAGCAGCTTGGGGCCTAGCGGGATTTCCTACGAGCAGTACTTC
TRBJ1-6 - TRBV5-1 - CASSSDLRFRGNSPLHF TGCGCCAGCAGCTCAGACTTAAGGTTCCGGGGGAATTCACCCCTCCACTTT
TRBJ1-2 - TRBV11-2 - CASSLVTAPTGGYGYTF TGTGCCAGCAGCTTAGTTACTGCTCCCACCGGGGGCTATGGCTACACCTTC
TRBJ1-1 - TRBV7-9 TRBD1 CASSLWQGAAEAFF TGTGCCAGCAGCTTATGGCAGGGGGCAGCTGAAGCTTTCTTT
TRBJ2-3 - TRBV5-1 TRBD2 CASSLGTSGGADTQYF TGCGCCAGCAGCTTGGGGACTAGCGGGGGGGCAGATACGCAGTATTTT
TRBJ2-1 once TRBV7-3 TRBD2 CVSSPDRTSNEQFF TGTGTCAGCAGCCCGGACCGGACTAGTAATGAGCAGTTCTTC
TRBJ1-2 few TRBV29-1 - CSVGQAGGYTF TGCAGCGTTGGGCAGGCGGGGGGCTACACCTTC
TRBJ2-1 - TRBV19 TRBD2 CASAGGLAGGVEQFF TGTGCCTCAGCCGGGGGACTAGCGGGAGGGGTTGAGCAGTTCTTC
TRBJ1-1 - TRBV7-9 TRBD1 CASSFSGQAVSFF TGTGCCAGCAGCTTTTCGGGACAGGCCGTGTCTTTCTTT
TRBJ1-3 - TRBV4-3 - CASSQETLRGASGNTIYF TGCGCCAGCAGCCAAGAAACGCTACGGGGGGCCTCTGGAAACACCATATATTTT
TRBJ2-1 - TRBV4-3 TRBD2 CASSWRLAGGSSYNEQFF TGCGCCAGCAGCTGGAGACTAGCGGGAGGGAGCTCCTACAATGAGCAGTTCTTC
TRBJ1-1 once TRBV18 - CASSSTPVKSEAFF TGTGCCAGCTCGTCGACACCAGTTAAAAGTGAAGCTTTCTTT
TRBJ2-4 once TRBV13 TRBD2 CASSTSGRVNIQYF TGTGCCAGCAGCACTAGCGGGAGAGTAAACATTCAGTACTTC
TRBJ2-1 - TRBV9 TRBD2 CASSSQAGGSYNEQFF TGTGCCAGCAGCTCCCAGGCGGGAGGTTCCTACAATGAGCAGTTCTTC
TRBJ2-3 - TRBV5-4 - CASSLVGGLKDTQYF TGTGCCAGCAGCTTGGTTGGAGGGTTAAAAGATACGCAGTATTTT